This TCR beta chain was found in a study of untreated major depressive disorder. V shed 4 bases, J shed 8 bases, and the junction held 11 bases outside the gene matches. Germline V CDR1 and CDR2: SGHRS, YFSETQ. CDR3 size: 16 residues. Study-level findings and limits: CD4+ T cells from depressed patients used TRBV05-01 (Vbeta 5.1) more often than controls. A comparatively small sample limits the generalizability of these findings.

Concerning this clone: No antigen is known for it.

Sequenced by immunoSEQ multiplex PCR; TCRdb stores in-frame clones only, minus some. The sample shows 17,000 or so clones, more than 85% of them seen only once. Every depressed patient was matched in pairs with a non-depressed control on sex, age, current smoking status and body mass index. CD4+ T cell purity was typically around 95%. The chain combines TRBV5-1 with TRBJ2-1; 11 bases fit TRBD2. The sample comprised CD4+ T cells from PBMCs. This sequence originates from a woman between 40 and 55 years old with major depressive disorder. CDR3 nucleotide sequence: TGCGCCAGCAGCCCCCGTAGTAGCGGGAGGGCCCATGAGCAGTTCTTC. Its translation: CASSPRSSGRAHEQFF.